A selection of T cell receptor beta chains follows, all from one sample in a study of early T cells in non-severe SARS-CoV-2 infection. Via MiXCR, TCRdb re-called the 5' RACE reads, giving one row per CDR3 protein. The sample records approximately 81,000 distinct CDR3 sequences, over 12% being singletons. Sequencing was done on a sample of whole blood. The source of these receptors is an adult who was a healthcare worker with PCR-confirmed SARS-CoV-2 infection or an uninfected control (not recorded which). CDR3s include the opening cysteine and the closing phenylalanine or tryptophan. D genes are given only for firm matches. The size of a clone is reported for some rows only, either as once, few or many, or as a class for expanded clones.

clone_size d_call j_call v_call cdr3_aa cdr3_nt
many - TRBJ1-3 TRBV5-6 CASSWGGTPTTSGNTIYF TGTGCCAGCAGCTGGGGCGGAACTCCAACGACCTCTGGAAACACCATATATTTT
- - TRBJ2-1 TRBV11-2 CASSLEAVANEQFF TGTGCCAGCAGCTTAGAAGCGGTGGCGAATGAGCAGTTCTTC
few - TRBJ2-7 TRBV7-6 CASSLEGVGTLSYEQYF TGTGCCAGCAGCTTAGAGGGCGTAGGGACGTTATCCTACGAGCAGTACTTC
- TRBD1 TRBJ1-2 TRBV29-1 CSARGQGRGYTF TGCAGCGCACGCGGACAGGGAAGAGGCTACACCTTC
few TRBD1 TRBJ1-5 TRBV20-1 CSAGGQVDQPQLF TGCAGTGCTGGAGGACAGGTGGATCAGCCCCAGCTTTTT
- - TRBJ2-5 TRBV20-1 CSARVVDSPETQYF TGCAGTGCTAGAGTCGTCGACTCGCCGGAGACCCAGTACTTC
many - TRBJ2-7 TRBV2 CASSVHYEQYF TGTGCCAGCAGTGTTCATTACGAGCAGTACTTC
many - TRBJ2-3 TRBV7-9 CASIYWSGRTDTQYF TGTGCCAGCATCTATTGGAGCGGGCGCACAGATACGCAGTATTTT
few - TRBJ2-1 TRBV29-1 CSAWDLYNEQFF TGCAGCGCCTGGGACTTGTACAATGAGCAGTTCTTC
few - TRBJ2-3 TRBV10-2 CASSEYSTDTQYF TGCGCCAGCAGTGAGTACAGCACAGATACGCAGTATTTT
once TRBD2 TRBJ2-2 TRBV15 CATSPWREVYTGELFF TGTGCCACCAGCCCCTGGCGGGAGGTATACACCGGGGAGCTGTTTTTT
- - TRBJ2-2 TRBV11-1 CASSLGPRGTTGELFF TGTGCCAGCAGCTTGGGCCCCCGCGGGACCACCGGGGAGCTGTTTTTT
many TRBD2 TRBJ2-1 TRBV3-1 CASSQAHFRGGGNEQFF TGTGCCAGCAGCCAAGCCCATTTCCGCGGGGGAGGGAATGAGCAGTTCTTC
- - TRBJ2-1 TRBV9 CASRPTDLGKQFF TGTGCCAGCAGACCGACAGATCTGGGTAAGCAGTTCTTC
few TRBD2 TRBJ2-5 TRBV7-8 CASSLGWDRSAALAGDQETQYF TGTGCCAGCAGCTTAGGTTGGGACCGTTCAGCAGCTCTAGCGGGGGACCAAGAGACCCAGTACTTC
many - TRBJ2-1 TRBV27 CASSFGGFTYNEQFF TGTGCCAGCAGTTTTGGGGGATTCACCTACAATGAGCAGTTCTTC
many - TRBJ1-2 TRBV10-2 CASSAGTNYGYTF TGCGCCAGCAGTGCCGGGACTAACTATGGCTACACCTTC
few - TRBJ1-6 TRBV2 CASRGTAGYSPLHF TGTGCCAGCAGGGGGACCGCCGGGTATTCACCCCTCCACTTT
- - TRBJ2-6 TRBV29-1 CSAGPHSGANVLTF TGCAGCGCCGGACCCCACTCTGGGGCCAACGTCCTGACTTTC
many TRBD1 TRBJ2-5 TRBV4-1 CASSQEWTGDETQYF TGCGCCAGCAGCCAAGAATGGACAGGGGATGAGACCCAGTACTTC
many - TRBJ2-1 TRBV11-3 CASSLTGSYNEQFF TGTGCCAGCAGCTTAACAGGTTCCTACAATGAGCAGTTCTTC
few - TRBJ1-1 TRBV7-8 CASSLASRGAFF TGTGCCAGCAGCTTAGCGAGCCGTGGGGCTTTCTTT
few TRBD2 TRBJ2-2 TRBV6-4 CASSALAGDNTGELFF TGTGCCAGCAGCGCACTAGCGGGAGACAACACCGGGGAGCTGTTTTTT
- - TRBJ2-7 TRBV4-2 CASSQDTSGRSTYEQYF TGTGCCAGCAGCCAAGATACCTCTGGCAGGTCCACCTACGAGCAGTACTTC
- TRBD2 TRBJ2-3 TRBV29-1 CSVKLAGGTDTQYF TGCAGCGTTAAACTAGCGGGGGGCACAGATACGCAGTATTTT
- TRBD2 TRBJ2-3 TRBV11-2 CASSPGLVPSTDTQYF TGTGCCAGCAGCCCAGGACTAGTCCCAAGCACAGATACGCAGTATTTT
- - TRBJ1-5 TRBV12-3/TRBV12-4 CASSFQLDQPQHF TGTGCCAGCAGTTTTCAGTTAGATCAGCCCCAGCATTTT
few TRBD1 TRBJ2-7 TRBV7-2 CASSHQTGSYEQYF TGTGCCAGCAGCCACCAGACAGGGAGCTACGAGCAGTACTTC
many - TRBJ2-7 TRBV7-7 CASSRLYGDYEQYF TGTGCTAGCAGCCGGCTCTACGGTGACTACGAGCAGTACTTC
- - TRBJ2-2 TRBV6-5 CASSYSSRGRNTGELFF TGTGCCAGCAGTTACTCGTCTCGGGGGAGGAACACCGGGGAGCTGTTTTTT
many - TRBJ1-1 TRBV18 CASSGSAGNTEAFF TGTGCCAGCTCAGGTTCGGCGGGGAACACTGAAGCTTTCTTT
few - TRBJ2-2 TRBV7-9 CASSHGRTGELFF TGTGCCAGCAGCCATGGCCGCACTGGGGAGCTGTTTTTT
- - TRBJ1-6 TRBV5-1 CASSLAAGVNSPLHF TGCGCCAGCAGCTTGGCGGCAGGGGTGAATTCACCCCTCCACTTT
many - TRBJ2-5 TRBV18 CASSPQETQYF TGTGCCAGCAGCCCCCAAGAGACCCAGTACTTC
- - TRBJ2-5 TRBV11-2 CASSLGQGLRETQYF TGTGCCAGCAGCTTAGGCCAGGGTTTACGAGAGACCCAGTACTTC
many TRBD2 TRBJ2-7 TRBV7-2 CASSFTSGLIEEQYF TGTGCCAGCAGCTTTACTAGCGGTCTAATAGAAGAGCAGTACTTC
many - TRBJ1-4 TRBV11-3 CASSLSYGPRTNEKLFF TGTGCCAGCAGCTTAAGTTACGGACCGCGGACTAATGAAAAACTGTTTTTT
few TRBD2 TRBJ2-7 TRBV4-2 CASSHNLGRANGEQYF TGTGCCAGCAGCCATAACCTCGGGAGGGCCAACGGCGAGCAGTACTTC
many - TRBJ1-1 TRBV20-1 CSAPHRDRAFF TGCAGTGCCCCACACCGGGATAGAGCTTTCTTT
many - TRBJ1-1 TRBV20-1 CSASRAMNTEAFF TGCAGTGCTTCCAGGGCCATGAACACTGAAGCTTTCTTT
many - TRBJ2-7 TRBV12-5 CASGLVPSGSTHGEQYF TGTGCTAGTGGTTTGGTACCTTCCGGGAGCACCCACGGGGAGCAGTACTTC
few TRBD1 TRBJ1-5 TRBV7-6 CASSTLQGAPPQPQHF TGTGCCAGCAGCACACTACAGGGGGCACCCCCTCAGCCCCAGCATTTT
few - TRBJ1-1 TRBV18 CASSPARENEAFF TGTGCCAGCTCACCAGCGAGGGAGAATGAAGCTTTCTTT
few TRBD1 TRBJ1-6 TRBV28 CASSKQGANSPLHF TGTGCCAGCAGCAAACAGGGGGCTAATTCACCCCTCCACTTT
- - TRBJ2-7 TRBV21-1 CASSKVGQYLEYEQYF TGTGCCAGCAGCAAAGTCGGTCAGTACTTAGAATACGAGCAGTACTTC
few TRBD1 TRBJ1-4 TRBV12-3/TRBV12-4 CASSPAMTGGEKLFF TGTGCCAGCAGTCCCGCCATGACAGGGGGTGAAAAACTGTTTTTT
few - TRBJ1-1 TRBV10-3 CAISEQGPNTEAFF TGTGCCATCAGTGAGCAAGGGCCGAACACTGAAGCTTTCTTT
few TRBD2 TRBJ2-1 TRBV7-9 CASRHGGNEQFF TGTGCCAGCAGGCACGGGGGGAATGAGCAGTTCTTC
- - TRBJ1-2 TRBV29-1 CSVRHLEAPHTF TGCAGCGTCCGGCACCTAGAGGCTCCCCACACCTTC
- TRBD2 TRBJ2-5 TRBV20-1 CSARTTTSARGETQYF TGCAGTGCTAGAACCACAACTAGCGCTCGGGGAGAGACCCAGTACTTC
many - TRBJ2-7 TRBV7-2 CASSLDYLQTYEQYF TGTGCCAGCAGCTTAGACTACCTACAGACCTACGAGCAGTACTTC